The 22 T cell receptor beta chains reported below all come from one sample, sequenced in a study of T cells in Graves' hyperthyroidism and ophthalmopathy. RNA transcripts gave rise to amplified TCR beta CDR3 regions. Initially, a first-round RT-PCR of the TCR CDR3 employed the HTBI primer set. TCRdb ran MiXCR on the multiplex PCR reads and lists one entry per CDR3 protein. The profile shows a few hundred thousand distinct CDR3 sequences, approximately 44% of them singletons. The sample consisted of peripheral blood or thyroid tissue (not recorded which). These TCRs come from a woman aged 18-29 years with Graves' hyperthyroidism.

This clonotype was observed many times. V is TRBV3-1 and J is TRBJ1-6; TRBD1 might be the D (6 bases). The CDR3 sequence is 16 residues long. Germline loops: CDR1 LGHDT, CDR2 YNNKEL (reference sequence). V lost 5 bases, J lost 2 bases, and 13 bases lay in between. The CDR3 is CASSKRQAAYNSPLHF. CDR3 nucleotide sequence: TGTGCCAGCAGCAAGCGACAGGCAGCCTATAATTCACCCCTCCACTTT.

Note on this clonotype: One junction end disagrees with the germline gene, perhaps due to a read error. The rearrangement uses TRBV7-8 and TRBJ1-5, with D hard to call. CDR1 SGHVS and CDR2 FQNEAQ come from the germline V gene. The CDR3 totals 9 residues. This chain's CDR3 is CASSKGRTW. CDR3 coding DNA: TGTGCCAGCAGCAAAGGTCGGACCTGG.

This clonotype was observed many times. The V call is TRBV7-3, the J call TRBJ2-2; 12 bases fit TRBD1. The V gene end was trimmed by 4 bases and the J gene end by 7 bases; junction bases not matched to a gene: 4. From germline, CDR1 is SGHTA and CDR2 FQGTGA. This CDR3 comprises 15 residues. The CDR3 bases are TGTGCCAGCAGCTCCGGGACAGGGGGCCTCGGGGAGCTGTTTTTT. Protein sequence: CASSSGTGGLGELFF.

Turning to this clonotype: Its ends do not fully match the called genes, so a read error is possible. This chain joins TRBV7-6 and TRBJ2-5; D may be TRBD1 (6 bases). The assigned J gene may be wrong: the sequence end matches TRBJ2-1 better. The CDR3 is 12 residues long. The germline gives CDR1 SGHVS, CDR2 FNYEAQ. For the CDR3, the DNA is TGTGCCTGCAGCTTAGGGGGCAATGAGCAGTTCTTC. This codes for CACSLGGNEQFF.

The J gene is TRBJ1-2, the V gene TRBV12-3 or TRBV12-4, with a weak D call TRBD1 (5 bases). CDR3 length equals 18 residues. The CDR3 DNA is TGTGCTAGTGCCCCGGTACAGGCCCCCTCGACGGCTAACTATGGCTACACCTTC. Its protein is CASAPVQAPSTANYGYTF.

This rearrangement joins TRBV20-1 to TRBJ2-5; 10 bases fit TRBD2. Germline V lookup: CDR1 DFQATT, CDR2 SNEGSKA (reference sequence). The CDR3 has 14 residues. Unmatched junction bases numbered 8, after V lost 3 bases and J lost 7 bases. The CDR3 DNA is TGCAGTGCTAGGGACAGGGCTAGCGGGGGGACCCAGTACTTC. It specifies CSARDRASGGTQYF.

This clonotype was seen at least ten times. The V call is TRBV18, the J call TRBJ2-5; 11 bases are shared with TRBD2. The V segment lost 3 bases and the J segment 6 bases; nucleotides outside the gene matches: 9. Germline V gene data show CDR1 as KGHSH and CDR2 as LQKENI. The CDR3 covers 16 residues. CDR3 amino acids: CASSPRASGRKKTQYF. Written as DNA, the CDR3 is TGTGCCAGCTCACCTCGGGCTAGCGGGAGGAAGAAGACCCAGTACTTC.

The rearrangement links TRBV24-1 to TRBJ2-3; the match to TRBD2 covers 12 bases. CDR1 and CDR2 from the germline V gene are KGHDR and SFDVKD. V was pared by 4 bases and J by 4 bases, with 8 bases of the junction left unmatched. The CDR3 extends over 17 amino acids. CDR3 region: CATSDNLAGGPPDTQYF. The CDR3 region has the DNA TGTGCCACCAGTGACAATCTAGCGGGAGGGCCCCCAGATACGCAGTATTTT.

Ten or more counts support this clonotype. This chain connects TRBV12-3 or TRBV12-4 to TRBJ1-4; D remains unclear. CDR3 size: 15 residues. The V end lost 10 bases, the J end lost 3 bases, and 18 bases lay between the germline ends. The CDR3 region is CATRSNGQSNEKLFF. For the CDR3, the DNA is TGTGCCACCCGGAGTAACGGCCAGTCTAATGAAAAACTGTTTTTT.

Notes on this clonotype: Because it lacks the conserved phenylalanine or tryptophan at the end, this CDR3 is likely a read error. The chain joins TRBV3-1 to TRBJ1-5; D not certain. The germline V gene encodes CDR1 LGHDT and CDR2 YNNKEL (reference sequence). The CDR3 loop spans 14 amino acids. V was trimmed by 1 base and J by 1 base, leaving 5 bases between them. CDR3 sequence reads: CASSQGGSNQPQHS. The CDR3 DNA reads as TGTGCCAGCAGCCAAGGAGGAAGCAATCAGCCCCAGCATTCT.

The chain links TRBV30 to TRBJ2-5, with D possibly TRBD2 on 5 matching bases. V lost 2 bases to trimming and J lost 7 bases, with 17 bases between them. This CDR3 region has 14 residues. Germline CDR1 reads GTSNPN; CDR2 reads SVGIG (reference sequence). CDR3 sequence reads: CAWSPSGPEGTQYF. DNA of the CDR3: TGTGCCTGGAGTCCCTCCGGGCCCGAGGGGACCCAGTACTTC.

This clonotype was detected many times. V and J are TRBV11-2 and TRBJ2-7; D is unresolved. CDR3 length equals 15 residues. Germline CDR1 reads SGHAT; CDR2 reads FQNNGV. Trimming took 0 bases from V and 0 from J, leaving 9 bases between them. CDR3 sequence: CASSLELAHSYEQYF. CDR3 sequence (DNA): TGTGCCAGCAGCTTAGAACTGGCACACTCCTACGAGCAGTACTTC.

This clonotype was counted many times. This chain uses TRBV15 with TRBJ2-5; 8 bases match TRBD1. Germline CDR1 is LNHNV and CDR2 is YYDKDF (reference sequence). The CDR3 sequence is 15 residues long. V trimming: 4 bases; J trimming: 5 bases; junction bases outside the gene matches: 9. The CDR3 loop reads CATSTTRTGRETQYF. The CDR3 nucleotides are TGTGCCACCAGCACCACCCGGACAGGGCGGGAGACCCAGTACTTC.

The chain couples TRBV5-1 to TRBJ2-1, with D tentatively TRBD2 (5 bases). V lost 1 base and J lost 6, with 11 bases in between. Germline loops: CDR1 SGHRS, CDR2 YFSETQ. The CDR3 spans 14 residues. The CDR3 protein is CASSLTGGVNEQFF. CDR3 nucleotide sequence: TGCGCCAGCAGCTTGACCGGAGGTGTCAATGAGCAGTTCTTC. Full variable domain (outside the CDR3, taken from reference TRBV5-1 and TRBJ2-1): KAGVTQTPRYLIKTRGQQVTLSCSPISGHRSVSWYQQTPGQGLQFLFEYFSETQRNKGNFPGRFSGRQFSNSRSEMNVSTLELGDSALYLCASSLTGGVNEQFFGPGTRLTVL.

V usage is TRBV7-9 and J usage is TRBJ1-5; tentatively, D is TRBD1 (6 bases). Per the germline V gene, CDR1 is SEHNR and CDR2 is FQNEAQ (reference sequence). Trimming took 5 bases from V and 5 from J, leaving 13 bases between them. This CDR3 is 14 amino acids long. This chain's CDR3 is CASSGGERDQPQHF. The CDR3 DNA follows: TGTGCCAGCAGCGGGGGCGAGCGGGATCAGCCCCAGCATTTT.

This clonotype was detected many times. The gene calls are TRBV20-1 and TRBJ2-2; 10 bases align to TRBD2. V shed 0 bases and J 8 bases; nucleotides not matched to a gene: 9. The germline V gene encodes CDR1 DFQATT and CDR2 SNEGSKA (reference sequence). CDR3 length: 16 residues. The CDR3 nucleotides are TGCAGTGCTAGAGATGGAGCTAGCGGGAGACGAGGGGAGCTGTTTTTT. Amino acid sequence: CSARDGASGRRGELFF.

This clonotype appeared many times. The rearrangement joins TRBV2 to TRBJ2-7, with TRBD1 identical over 10 bases. The germline gives CDR1 SNHLY, CDR2 FYNNEI. This CDR3 comprises 14 residues. V dropped 7 bases and J dropped 2; count of bases not matched to a gene: 5. The DNA of the CDR3 is TGTGCCAGCACAACCGGGACAGGGGCCTACGAGCAGTACTTC. Protein: CASTTGTGAYEQYF.

This clonotype occurred a few times. This chain joins TRBV6-5 and TRBJ2-5, with D tentatively TRBD1 or TRBD2 (5 bases each). Trimming took 0 bases from V and 2 from J, leaving 13 bases between them. The CDR3 is 16 residues long. Germline V lookup: CDR1 MNHEY, CDR2 SVGAGI. The CDR3 is CASSYSKRGWQETQYF. The CDR3 region has the DNA TGTGCCAGCAGTTACTCGAAGAGGGGTTGGCAAGAGACCCAGTACTTC.

V is TRBV19 and J is TRBJ2-3; D might be TRBD1 or TRBD2, each matching 5 bases. Trimming pared 2 bases from V and 0 bases from J, leaving 9 bases between. This CDR3 region has 15 residues. Germline CDR1 is LNHDA and CDR2 is SQIVND (reference sequence). CDR3 nucleotide sequence: TGTGCCAGTAGTATACGGGGCAGTAGCACAGATACGCAGTATTTT. Translation: CASSIRGSSTDTQYF.

V is TRBV5-8 and J is TRBJ2-6; 7 bases are shared with TRBD1. Trimming removed 2 bases from V and 4 bases from J; junction bases left unmatched: 12. Germline V gene lookup returns CDR1 SGHTS and CDR2 YDEGEE. The CDR3 is 18 amino acids. CDR3 residues: CASSFRQGFSLGANVLTF. The CDR3 nucleotides are TGTGCCAGCAGCTTCCGACAGGGTTTCTCTCTGGGGGCCAACGTCCTGACTTTC.

This clonotype was detected many times. V is TRBV9 and J is TRBJ1-2, with D maybe TRBD1 (6 bases). The CDR3 covers 14 residues. Germline lookup yields CDR1 SGDLS and CDR2 YYNGEE. Trimming shortened V by 3 bases and J by 4 bases, and 13 bases separated the two germline ends. The CDR3: CASSEAGASYGYTF. CDR3 nucleotides: TGTGCCAGCAGCGAGGCAGGGGCAAGCTATGGCTACACCTTC.

The V gene is TRBV20-1, the J gene TRBJ2-7; 7 positions match TRBD1. Trimming cost V 8 bases and J 3 bases; bases outside gene matches: 10. CDR3 length: 13 residues. Germline loops: CDR1 DFQATT, CDR2 SNEGSKA (reference sequence). In DNA, the CDR3 is TGCAGTTATCGGCAGGGGGTGAACTACGAGCAGTACTTC. The encoded protein is CSYRQGVNYEQYF.